These 27 T cell receptor beta chains originate from one sample sequenced in a study of T cells in Graves' hyperthyroidism and ophthalmopathy. Amplified regions were TCR beta CDR3 sequences from RNA transcripts. Researchers ran a first-round RT-PCR on the TCR CDR3 using the HTBI primer set. MiXCR was run by TCRdb on the multiplex PCR reads, yielding one entry per CDR3 protein. Altogether hundreds of thousands of distinct CDR3 sequences are present, around 13% being singletons, with the ten largest covering 9% to 9.5%. Input material: blood. The receptors originated from a woman younger than 30 with Graves' hyperthyroidism.

This clonotype has ten or more counts. This chain joins TRBV30 and TRBJ1-1; D is perhaps TRBD1 (5 bases). This CDR3 has 12 residues. The germline V gene encodes CDR1 GTSNPN and CDR2 SVGIG (reference sequence). V was cut by 0 bases and J by 11 bases, with 13 bases left in between. The CDR3 bases are TGTGCCTGGAGTGTTGGGGGAAGTCTGGCTTTCTTT. Protein product: CAWSVGGSLAFF.

This clonotype was counted ten times or more. The genes are TRBV28 and TRBJ1-4, with TRBD1 identical over 9 bases. Looked up from germline, CDR1 is MDHEN and CDR2 is SYDVKM. Trimming took 5 bases from V and 8 from J; bases not matched to a gene: 9. This CDR3 region has 15 residues. Here the CDR3 reads CASSPLPDRGEKLFF. CDR3 sequence (DNA): TGTGCCAGCAGTCCACTTCCGGACAGGGGCGAAAAACTGTTTTTT.

This clonotype was seen at least ten times. The V and J genes are TRBV24-1 and TRBJ1-5, with D possibly TRBD1 on 5 matching bases. CDR1 is KGHDR, CDR2 SFDVKD, per germline. The CDR3 totals 15 residues. With 2 bases removed from V and 0 bases from J, the gap between germline ends came to 7 bases. The CDR3: CATSDSGFSNQPQHF. The CDR3, as DNA: TGTGCCACCAGTGATTCAGGGTTTAGCAATCAGCCCCAGCATTTT.

The rearrangement links TRBV20-1 to TRBJ2-3; 7 positions agree with TRBD2. The ends lost 1 base at V and 4 bases at J; junction bases unmatched: 5. Germline CDR1 DFQATT, CDR2 SNEGSKA (reference sequence). The CDR3 runs to 14 residues. The DNA of the CDR3 is TGCAGTGCTAGAGTTGCGGGGGTGGCAGATACGCAGTATTTT. Its protein is CSARVAGVADTQYF.

This clonotype was found a few times. V usage is TRBV5-1 and J usage is TRBJ1-3; TRBD1 is a possible D gene (5 bases). Between the trimmed V and J ends, which lost 1 base and 6 bases, there was a span of 14 bases. Per the germline V gene, CDR1 is SGHRS and CDR2 is YFSETQ. This CDR3 is built from 15 residues. The CDR3 protein is CASSLWQGEENTIYF. Here the CDR3 DNA reads TGCGCCAGCAGCTTGTGGCAGGGCGAAGAAAACACCATATATTTT.

This clonotype came up many times. The chain combines TRBV3-1 with TRBJ1-2; D not resolved. The germline V gene has CDR1 LGHDT and CDR2 YNNKEL (reference sequence). The CDR3 runs to 13 residues. Trimming shortened V by 0 bases and J by 12 bases, and 14 bases separated the two germline ends. CDR3 nucleotides: TGTGCCAGCAGCCAAGATGCCACAGCCGGTCACACCTTC. It specifies CASSQDATAGHTF.

The gene calls are TRBV19 and TRBJ2-4; D not certain. CDR3 size: 17 residues. V lost 0 bases, J lost 1 base, and 13 bases lay in between. Germline-derived CDR1 and CDR2 are LNHDA and SQIVND (reference sequence). The CDR3 loop is CASSIEAISPAKNIQYF. CDR3 sequence (DNA): TGTGCCAGTAGTATAGAGGCCATCTCCCCCGCCAAAAACATTCAGTACTTC.

This clonotype was counted many times. The CDR3 DNA reads as TGTGCCAGCAGCCCGTGGACTAGCGGGAGCTCCTACAATGAGCAGTTCTTC. Its protein product is CASSPWTSGSSYNEQFF. J is TRBJ2-1 and V is TRBV7-3, with 13 bases lining up with TRBD2. Germline V gives CDR1 SGHTA, CDR2 FQGTGA. V shed 5 bases, J shed 0 bases, and the junction held 4 bases outside the gene matches. This CDR3 spans 17 amino acids.

This clonotype was counted between two and nine times. The V and J genes are TRBV20-1 and TRBJ1-6; TRBD1 is a possible D gene (5 bases). CDR1 is DFQATT and CDR2 is SNEGSKA in the germline V gene (reference sequence). Trimming stripped 6 bases from V and 14 bases from J, with 23 bases between. The CDR3 length is 14 residues. The CDR3 reads CSARSTPSGGSLHF. The CDR3 nucleotides are TGCAGTGCCAGGAGTACCCCCTCGGGGGGATCCCTCCACTTT.

This clonotype occurred a few times. The chain links TRBV5-4 to TRBJ2-5; D might be TRBD1 (5 bases). V shed 0 bases and J shed 3 bases, with 9 bases lying between them. Per germline, CDR1 SGHNT and CDR2 YYREEE (reference sequence). The CDR3 has 14 residues. CDR3 sequence: CASSLAAGKETQYF. CDR3 DNA: TGTGCCAGCAGCTTGGCAGCAGGGAAAGAGACCCAGTACTTC.

The chain recombines TRBV6-1 with TRBJ2-1; TRBD1 agrees at 8 bases. Germline CDR1 MNHNS, CDR2 SASEGT. V gave up 6 bases and J gave up 9 bases; unmatched junction bases: 13. The CDR3 has 15 residues. The CDR3 protein is CASSPGTGPRGEQFF. DNA of the CDR3: TGTGCCAGCAGCCCCGGGACAGGCCCACGGGGTGAGCAGTTCTTC.

This clonotype came up many times. The chain joins TRBV5-1 to TRBJ2-3, with a weak D call TRBD1 (7 bases). This CDR3 has 17 amino acids. The V and J ends lost 0 bases and 3 bases respectively, with 17 bases between them. The germline gives CDR1 SGHRS, CDR2 YFSETQ. The CDR3 DNA sequence: TGCGCCAGCAGCTTGGCCCCGAACAGGGGAGGAACAGATACGCAGTATTTT. Protein: CASSLAPNRGGTDTQYF.

J is TRBJ1-5 and V is TRBV5-1; the D gene is possibly TRBD1 (5 bases). Germline V CDR1 and CDR2: SGHRS, YFSETQ. The V and J ends lost 4 bases and 4 bases respectively, with 15 bases between them. The CDR3 covers 15 residues. CDR3 nucleotides: TGCGCCAGCAGCCTCGCGGGGGGACCTAATCAGCCCCAGCATTTT. Translating it yields CASSLAGGPNQPQHF. Full variable domain (outside the CDR3, taken from reference TRBV5-1 and TRBJ1-5): KAGVTQTPRYLIKTRGQQVTLSCSPISGHRSVSWYQQTPGQGLQFLFEYFSETQRNKGNFPGRFSGRQFSNSRSEMNVSTLELGDSALYLCASSLAGGPNQPQHFGDGTRLSIL.

This clonotype occurred a few times. A much larger clone is a single base away; this may be a read error. The chain couples TRBV28 to TRBJ1-4, with D perhaps matching TRBD1 (6 bases). The CDR3 runs to 14 residues. Deletions cut 6 bases from V and 3 bases from J, with 11 bases between. Looked up from germline, CDR1 is MDHEN and CDR2 is SYDVKM. CDR3 DNA sequence: TGTGCCAGCAGCCGAGGGGGGGCTAATGAAAAACTGTTTTTT. This codes for CASSRGGANEKLFF.

This clonotype was detected ten times or more. This CDR3 reads CASSLISVYEQYF. The CDR3 bases are TGTGCCAGCAGCTTAATCAGTGTCTACGAGCAGTACTTC. The J gene is TRBJ2-7, the V gene TRBV5-6; no reliable D call. The CDR3 is 13 residues long. Germline V gene sequence: CDR1 SGHDT, CDR2 YYEEEE. V gave up 2 bases and J gave up 3 bases, with 9 bases separating them.

This clonotype has only a few counts. The chain joins TRBV12-3 or TRBV12-4 to TRBJ2-1, with D unclear. CDR3 length: 14 amino acids. V lost 1 base to trimming and J lost 5 bases, with 9 bases between them. The DNA of the CDR3 is TGTGCCAGCAGTTTAGATTCTTTAAACAATGAGCAGTTCTTC. This encodes CASSLDSLNNEQFF.

The rearrangement links TRBV5-1 to TRBJ2-3; the D is unclear. The CDR3 is 15 residues long. Per germline, CDR1 SGHRS and CDR2 YFSETQ. With 2 bases removed from V and 6 bases from J, the gap between germline ends came to 16 bases. CDR3 coding DNA: TGCGCCAGCAGCTTTTTATCTAGGAGTAGTGATACGCAGTATTTT. This codes for CASSFLSRSSDTQYF. Complete variable domain (other parts from reference TRBV5-1 and TRBJ2-3): KAGVTQTPRYLIKTRGQQVTLSCSPISGHRSVSWYQQTPGQGLQFLFEYFSETQRNKGNFPGRFSGRQFSNSRSEMNVSTLELGDSALYLCASSFLSRSSDTQYFGPGTRLTVL.

The table lists this clonotype with a few counts. The rearrangement uses TRBV4-2 and TRBJ1-5; a weak D match, TRBD1 (6 bases). The CDR3 consists of 15 residues. Germline CDR1 is LGHNA and CDR2 is YNFKEQ. V was shortened by 0 bases and J by 2 bases, with 8 bases between the two germline ends. CDR3 sequence (DNA): TGTGCCAGCAGCCAAGAGGACAGTGGCAATCAGCCCCAGCATTTT. Its translation: CASSQEDSGNQPQHF.

This clonotype was recorded at least ten times. The chain has TRBV28 and TRBJ1-5; 8 nucleotides match TRBD1. The germline CDR1 and CDR2 sequences are MDHEN and SYDVKM. This CDR3 has 14 residues. Losses at the gene ends were 6 bases for V and 0 bases for J; bases not matched to a gene: 1. CDR3 DNA sequence: TGTGCCAGCAGGACAGGGGTTAGCAATCAGCCCCAGCATTTT. This gives the protein CASRTGVSNQPQHF.

This clonotype was detected many times. The chain has TRBV20-1 and TRBJ2-3; 8 bases line up with TRBD2. Looked up from germline, CDR1 is DFQATT and CDR2 is SNEGSKA (reference sequence). There are 15 residues in the CDR3. V lost 1 base to trimming and J lost 2 bases; unmatched junction nucleotides: 5. The DNA for the CDR3 is TGCAGTGCTAGAGGGGGACTAGTTATCACAGATACGCAGTATTTT. Protein product: CSARGGLVITDTQYF.

This clonotype came up a few times. This chain connects TRBV4-3 to TRBJ1-1, with unresolved D. The CDR3 has 16 amino acids. Trimming pared 0 bases from V and 1 base from J, leaving 12 bases between. The germline V gene has CDR1 LGHNA and CDR2 YSLEER. Written as DNA, the CDR3 is TGCGCCAGCAGCCAAGATCCCAGCGCACCGAACACTGAAGCTTTCTTT. Its protein product is CASSQDPSAPNTEAFF.

The chain combines TRBV20-1 with TRBJ1-1; D unclear. The CDR3 covers 11 residues. The V end lost 5 bases, the J end lost 11 bases, and 15 bases lay between the germline ends. Germline V lookup: CDR1 DFQATT, CDR2 SNEGSKA (reference sequence). The CDR3 DNA is TGCAGTGCTCCGGACCCCCGCAGGGCTTTCTTT. Protein product: CSAPDPRRAFF.

With regard to this clonotype: A much larger clonotype is one base distant, so this may be a read error. J is TRBJ2-2 and V is TRBV5-1; the D gene is possibly TRBD1 (6 bases). Germline V lookup: CDR1 SGHRS, CDR2 YFSETQ. This CDR3 has 15 residues. CDR3 sequence reads: CASSSTGLSTGELVF. DNA of the CDR3: TGCGCCAGCAGCAGCACAGGGTTAAGCACCGGGGAGCTGGTTTTT.

The rearrangement joins TRBV5-6 to TRBJ2-7; perhaps TRBD1 as D (7 bases). Trimming cost V 2 bases and J 0 bases, with 18 bases left between them. CDR1 is SGHDT and CDR2 is YYEEEE in the germline V gene. The CDR3 contains 17 residues. CDR3 loop: CASSFGGIWDSSYEQYF. The CDR3 coding sequence is TGTGCCAGCAGCTTTGGAGGGATTTGGGACAGCTCCTACGAGCAGTACTTC.

The rearrangement links TRBV14 to TRBJ2-7; D not resolved. Germline CDR1 SGHDN, CDR2 FVKESK. V shed 2 bases and J shed 6 bases, with 17 bases lying between them. CDR3 size: 15 residues. Here the CDR3 DNA reads TGTGCCAGCAGCCAATTACTCATAGGAATAAGCGAGCAGTACTTC. It encodes CASSQLLIGISEQYF.

This clonotype has at least ten counts. The rearrangement links TRBV28 to TRBJ2-1, with TRBD2 matching over 9 bases. Germline CDR1 is MDHEN and CDR2 is SYDVKM. J gave up 4 bases and V 6 bases, and 13 bases lay outside the gene matches. The CDR3 runs 17 residues. CDR3 region: CASSPPEGTSKYNEQFF. DNA of the CDR3: TGTGCCAGCAGCCCCCCCGAGGGGACTAGCAAATACAATGAGCAGTTCTTC.

As for this clonotype: One end of the junction is discordant with germline, which a read error may explain. V is TRBV5-1 and J is TRBJ2-6, with D uncertain. The CDR3 is 16 amino acids. The V gene's germline CDR1 is SGHRS and CDR2 YFSETQ. The CDR3 sequence is CASSLFYISGANVLTF. CDR3 coding DNA: TGTGCCAGCAGCTTGTTTTATATCTCTGGGGCCAACGTCCTGACTTTC.